The 26 T cell receptor beta chains in this list originate from one sample, sequenced in a study of cytomegalovirus exposure and HLA in healthy donors. Vbeta (60) and Jbeta (13) primers were used in the PCR. Profiled with immunoSEQ multiplex PCR; TCRdb holds only in-frame clones, not every one. The table shows some 190,000 clones, with approximately 77% occurring only once. Source material: PBMCs. The receptors stem from a man aged 35 to 55 in good health and CMV-seropositive.

This sequence joins TRBV5-1 and TRBJ2-7, with 8 nucleotides matching TRBD2. CDR1 is SGHRS and CDR2 is YFSETQ in the germline V gene. CDR3 length: 14 amino acids. Germline trimming cut 1 base from V and 6 bases from J; bases unmatched to any gene: 6. The CDR3 sequence is CASSLQAGAGEQYF. DNA of the CDR3: TGCGCCAGCAGCTTGCAAGCGGGGGCGGGCGAGCAGTACTTC.

The CDR3 protein is CAWSVTVAGQYF. The CDR3 bases are TGTGCCTGGAGTGTGACCGTGGCGGGCCAGTACTTC. V is TRBV30 and J is TRBJ2-5; D is possibly TRBD2 (5 bases). Trimming cost V 0 bases and J 10 bases, with 12 bases left between them. Germline V gene data show CDR1 as GTSNPN and CDR2 as SVGIG (reference sequence). The CDR3 is 12 residues long.

This clone was seen a few times. This chain joins TRBV5-1 and TRBJ2-5; 10 nucleotides align to TRBD2. The CDR3 length is 17 residues. The germline V gene encodes CDR1 SGHRS and CDR2 YFSETQ. V gave up 0 bases and J gave up 6 bases; unmatched junction bases: 11. The CDR3 DNA reads as TGCGCCAGCAGCTTGGAATTGGTAGCGGGGGGTCTGAAGACCCAGTACTTC. It specifies CASSLELVAGGLKTQYF.

The chain couples TRBV19 to TRBJ1-5; D is unresolved. CDR1 is LNHDA, CDR2 SQIVND, per germline (reference sequence). Trimming pared 4 bases from V and 10 bases from J, leaving 8 bases between. The CDR3 has 11 amino acids. CDR3 protein: CASSTSGPQHF. DNA of the CDR3: TGTGCCAGTAGTACCTCGGGACCCCAGCATTTT.

This clone occurred once. The V gene is TRBV4-1, the J gene TRBJ2-1; D unresolved. CDR1 is MGHRA and CDR2 is YSYEKL in the germline V gene. Trimming removed 0 bases from V and 7 bases from J, with 10 bases in between. The CDR3 spans 14 residues. CDR3 amino acids: CASSQDPQVNEQFF. For the CDR3, the DNA is TGCGCCAGCAGCCAAGATCCTCAGGTAAATGAGCAGTTCTTC.

The gene calls are TRBV5-1 and TRBJ2-3; 12 bases map to TRBD2. The V and J ends lost 3 bases and 1 base, in that order; junction bases with no gene match: 6. CDR1 is SGHRS and CDR2 is YFSETQ in the germline V gene. The CDR3 spans 17 residues. For the CDR3, the DNA is TGCGCCAGCAGCTGGACGACTAGCGGGGGAGGCACAGATACGCAGTATTTT. Its translation is CASSWTTSGGGTDTQYF. The full variable domain, its missing parts supplied by reference TRBV5-1 and TRBJ2-3, is KAGVTQTPRYLIKTRGQQVTLSCSPISGHRSVSWYQQTPGQGLQFLFEYFSETQRNKGNFPGRFSGRQFSNSRSEMNVSTLELGDSALYLCASSWTTSGGGTDTQYFGPGTRLTVL.

V usage is TRBV10-3 and J usage is TRBJ1-2; 9 nucleotides align to TRBD1. Germline CDR1 reads ENHRY; CDR2 reads SYGVKD. V was pared by 2 bases and J by 4 bases, with 5 bases of the junction left unmatched. This CDR3 region has 15 residues. CDR3 loop: CAISERTGAGYGYTF. In DNA form, the CDR3 reads TGTGCCATCAGTGAGCGGACAGGGGCGGGCTATGGCTACACCTTC.

V usage is TRBV10-3 and J usage is TRBJ1-4, with 10 nucleotides matching TRBD1. CDR3 size: 13 residues. Germline V lookup: CDR1 ENHRY, CDR2 SYGVKD. The ends lost 10 bases at V and 8 bases at J; junction bases unmatched: 7. The CDR3 DNA reads as TGTGCCACCGGGACAGGGGAGGTGGAAAAACTGTTTTTT. Its translation: CATGTGEVEKLFF.

The chain joins TRBV27 to TRBJ2-7; TRBD1 matches at 9 bases. Germline CDR1 and CDR2: MNHEY and SMNVEV (reference sequence). V lost 5 bases to trimming and J lost 3 bases; unmatched junction nucleotides: 14. The CDR3 has 17 amino acids. The CDR3, as DNA: TGTGCCAGCAGTCGACTAGGGGCCGGGACAGGGTTCTACGAGCAGTACTTC. Translated, it gives CASSRLGAGTGFYEQYF.

The J gene is TRBJ2-2, the V gene TRBV5-8; D not resolved. The V end lost 5 bases, the J end lost 6 bases, and 11 bases lay between the germline ends. CDR1 is SGHTS, CDR2 YDEGEE, per germline. This CDR3 contains 13 residues. The CDR3 loop reads CASRPSWAGELFF. CDR3 DNA sequence: TGTGCCAGCAGACCTAGTTGGGCCGGGGAGCTGTTTTTT.

V is TRBV13 and J is TRBJ2-2; unclear D gene. This CDR3 has 12 amino acids. Deletions cut 2 bases from V and 7 bases from J, with 5 bases between. Germline values: CDR1 PRHDT, CDR2 FYEKMQ (reference sequence). This CDR3 reads CASSLSLGELFF. CDR3 in DNA: TGTGCCAGCAGCTTAAGCCTCGGGGAGCTGTTTTTT. The complete variable domain, with remaining parts taken from reference TRBV13 and TRBJ2-2, reads AAGVIQSPRHLIKEKRETATLKCYPIPRHDTVYWYQQGPGQDPQFLISFYEKMQSDKGSIPDRFSAQQFSDYHSELNMSSLELGDSALYFCASSLSLGELFFGEGSRLTVL.

V gene TRBV4-1 combines with J gene TRBJ1-3; D gene unclear. V shed 0 bases and J shed 0 bases, with 12 bases lying between them. CDR1 is MGHRA and CDR2 is YSYEKL in the germline V gene. This CDR3 has 17 residues. The CDR3: CASSQDGLRSSGNTIYF. CDR3 sequence (DNA): TGCGCCAGCAGCCAAGATGGTCTTCGCAGCTCTGGAAACACCATATATTTT.

Here the CDR3 reads CASSTSKANYGYTF. CDR3 in DNA: TGTGCCAGTAGCACTAGTAAAGCTAACTATGGCTACACCTTC. The gene calls are TRBV19 and TRBJ1-2; D uncertain. CDR1 and CDR2 from the germline V gene are LNHDA and SQIVND (reference sequence). The CDR3 is made up of 14 amino acids. Deletions cut 6 bases from V and 0 bases from J, with 11 bases between.

This clone was detected only once. The chain combines TRBV7-6 with TRBJ2-7, with 8 nucleotides matching TRBD2. J was trimmed by 0 bases and V by 2 bases; bases with no gene match: 6. The CDR3 runs 16 residues. The germline V gene encodes CDR1 SGHVS and CDR2 FNYEAQ. DNA for the CDR3: TGTGCCAGCAGCTTATCTACCGGGACTAGCTCCTACGAGCAGTACTTC. Its translation: CASSLSTGTSSYEQYF.

This clone was counted a single time. J is TRBJ2-3 and V is TRBV5-1, with D hard to call. The CDR3 runs to 14 residues. Germline CDR1 is SGHRS and CDR2 is YFSETQ. V lost 0 bases and J 2 bases, leaving 7 bases between the germline ends. CDR3 coding DNA: TGCGCCAGCAGCTTGGATAGCCCCACAGATACGCAGTATTTT. Encoded protein: CASSLDSPTDTQYF.

This clone was detected only a few times. The CDR3 sequence: CASSLGISANIQYF. CDR3 DNA: TGTGCCAGCAGCTTAGGGATCAGCGCTAACATTCAGTACTTC. This chain joins TRBV7-2 and TRBJ2-4; D is ambiguous. Trimming left V 1 base short and J 7 bases short, with 11 bases between. The CDR3 runs 14 residues. Germline lookup yields CDR1 SGHTA and CDR2 FQGNSA.

This chain joins TRBV2 and TRBJ1-6; tentative D call: TRBD1 (6 bases). The germline V and J ends were trimmed by 4 bases and 1 base, with 17 bases remaining between them. Germline values: CDR1 SNHLY, CDR2 FYNNEI. The CDR3 has 18 amino acids. The CDR3 DNA follows: TGTGCCAGCAGTGCGGGCAGGGGTTTTCGTTCCTATAATTCACCCCTCCACTTT. Translated: CASSAGRGFRSYNSPLHF.

The CDR3 bases are TGTGCCAGCAGCGTAGCTCCGGGGGATTCCTACGAGCAGTACTTC. Amino acid sequence: CASSVAPGDSYEQYF. This chain links TRBV9 with TRBJ2-7, with D perhaps TRBD2 (6 bases). Trimming left V 0 bases short and J 1 base short, with 11 bases between. Germline V gives CDR1 SGDLS, CDR2 YYNGEE. The length of the CDR3 is 15 residues.

The chain combines TRBV5-4 with TRBJ1-2, with 8 positions matching TRBD1. After removal of 5 bases from V and 2 bases from J, the junction contained 5 bases not matched to a gene. The CDR3 spans 14 residues. Germline V CDR1 and CDR2: SGHNT, YYREEE (reference sequence). The CDR3 loop reads CASRGQGENYGYTF. Here the CDR3 DNA reads TGTGCCAGCAGAGGACAGGGAGAAAACTATGGCTACACCTTC.

This chain connects TRBV5-8 to TRBJ1-2; 7 positions match TRBD1. The CDR3 sequence is 15 residues long. J lost 4 bases, V lost 1 base, and 7 bases had no gene match. The germline CDR1 and CDR2 sequences are SGHTS and YDEGEE. The CDR3 here is CASSLPDRDLYGYTF. The CDR3 coding sequence is TGTGCCAGCAGCTTGCCCGACAGGGACCTCTATGGCTACACCTTC. Together with reference TRBV5-8 and TRBJ1-2, the CDR3 gives the full variable domain: EAGVTQSPTHLIKTRGQQATLRCSPISGHTSVYWYQQALGLGLQFLLWYDEGEERNRGNFPPRFSGRQFPNYSSELNVNALELEDSALYLCASSLPDRDLYGYTFGSGTRLTVV.

This clone was seen only once. The gene calls are TRBV7-9 and TRBJ1-5; 8 bases are shared with TRBD1. The J segment lost 4 bases and the V segment lost 5 bases, leaving 7 bases of the junction unmatched. The CDR3 runs 15 residues. Germline lookup yields CDR1 SEHNR and CDR2 FQNEAQ (reference sequence). The CDR3 nucleotides are TGTGCCAGCAGCAACGGACAGGGCGAAAATCAGCCCCAGCATTTT. Translation: CASSNGQGENQPQHF.

The rearrangement joins TRBV4-3 to TRBJ2-6, with no clear D. The germline V gene encodes CDR1 LGHNA and CDR2 YSLEER. The ends were cut back, 1 base at V and 4 bases at J, with 5 bases in the middle. This CDR3 contains 14 residues. The CDR3 reads CASSQVSGANVLTF. CDR3 nucleotide sequence: TGCGCCAGCAGCCAAGTCTCCGGGGCCAACGTCCTGACTTTC.

This chain uses TRBV6-1 with TRBJ2-3, with D tentatively TRBD1 (5 bases). Trimming left V 2 bases short and J 7 bases short, with 19 bases between. This CDR3 spans 16 amino acids. Looked up from germline, CDR1 is MNHNS and CDR2 is SASEGT. The CDR3 DNA sequence: TGTGCCAGCAGTGAAAACGGATTGACAGCAGCAAATACGCAGTATTTT. This sequence encodes CASSENGLTAANTQYF.

This sequence joins TRBV27 and TRBJ1-5, with a tentative D call TRBD1 (6 bases). CDR3 size: 14 residues. V was clipped by 6 bases and J by 7 bases, with 16 bases between them. CDR1 is MNHEY and CDR2 is SMNVEV in the germline V gene (reference sequence). The CDR3 loop reads CASRGTGGGQPQHF. The DNA of the CDR3 is TGTGCCAGCAGGGGGACGGGGGGCGGGCAGCCCCAGCATTTT.

CDR3 protein: CASSLEVLYSGNTIYF. The CDR3 coding sequence is TGTGCCAGCAGCTTAGAGGTTCTTTACTCTGGAAACACCATATATTTT. The gene calls are TRBV7-3 and TRBJ1-3; no clear D gene. V was clipped by 2 bases and J by 0 bases, with 11 bases between them. The CDR3 length is 16 residues. The germline V gene encodes CDR1 SGHTA and CDR2 FQGTGA. Full variable domain (missing parts from reference TRBV7-3 and TRBJ1-3): GAGVSQTPSNKVTEKGKYVELRCDPISGHTALYWYRQSLGQGPEFLIYFQGTGAADDSGLPNDRFFAVRPEGSVSTLKIQRTERGDSAVYLCASSLEVLYSGNTIYFGEGSWLTVV.

The chain has TRBV7-9 and TRBJ2-7, with TRBD2 identical over 15 bases. Looked up from germline, CDR1 is SEHNR and CDR2 is FQNEAQ (reference sequence). The CDR3 is 14 residues long. V trimming: 7 bases; J trimming: 11 bases; junction bases outside the gene matches: 9. The CDR3 nucleotides read TGTGCCAGCACCACCGGACTAGCGGGAGGGCAAGAGTACTTC. It specifies CASTTGLAGGQEYF.